Included here is one TCR beta chain sequence, with context. The data belong to a study of blood T cell repertoires in COVID-19. Libraries were prepared by immunoSEQ multiplex PCR; TCRdb keeps only in-frame clonotypes and omits some of them. The repertoire holds 200,000 to 300,000 clones, around 90% seen once, with around 0.85% in the top ten. Germline assignment: CDR1 SGHRS and CDR2 YFSETQ. Trimming cost V 7 bases and J 4 bases; bases outside gene matches: 6. The CDR3 is 15 amino acids. The clonotype comes from a man over 45 who had been exposed to COVID-19. The specimen was PBMCs or T cells enriched from blood (not recorded which). The genes are TRBV5-1 and TRBJ2-1, with 12 positions matching TRBD2. The CDR3 nucleotides read TGCGCCAGCTTTCGGACTAGCGGGAATTACAATGAGCAGTTCTTC. Its translation is CASFRTSGNYNEQFF. The full variable domain, with the rest looked up from reference TRBV5-1 and TRBJ2-1, is KAGVTQTPRYLIKTRGQQVTLSCSPISGHRSVSWYQQTPGQGLQFLFEYFSETQRNKGNFPGRFSGRQFSNSRSEMNVSTLELGDSALYLCASFRTSGNYNEQFFGPGTRLTVL.